A selection of T cell receptor beta chains follows, all from one sample in a study of blood T cell repertoires in COVID-19. Only in-frame clones appear in the TCRdb table, and some are missing; sequencing was by immunoSEQ multiplex PCR. The sample records 150,000 to 200,000 clones, 90% being singletons. Sequencing was done on a sample of peripheral blood. These receptor sequences come from a man aged 50 to 59 with acute or convalescent COVID-19. CDR3s include the opening cysteine and the closing phenylalanine or tryptophan. A D gene is named only where the DNA matches it firmly. Clone size appears in some rows only: once, few, many, or a class for an expanded clone.

D gene,V gene,clone size,CDR3 length,J gene,CDR3 DNA,CDR3 protein
.,TRBV19,once,12,TRBJ1-2,TGTGCCAGCACGGAGGGACCTCGAGGCTACACCTTC,CASTEGPRGYTF
TRBD1,TRBV4-2,.,16,TRBJ1-2,TGTGCCAGCAGCCAAGATTTGCAGGGGGCTCGCTATGGCTACACCTTC,CASSQDLQGARYGYTF
TRBD2,TRBV4-1,few,18,TRBJ2-1,TGCGCCAGCAGCCAAGATATGGCTAGCGGGACCCTCTACAATGAGCAGTTCTTC,CASSQDMASGTLYNEQFF
.,TRBV19,.,15,TRBJ2-5,TGTGCCAGTAGTATGACGGCGGTCCACCAAGAGACCCAGTACTTC,CASSMTAVHQETQYF
TRBD1,TRBV4-3,.,14,TRBJ1-1,TGCGCCAGCAGCCAAGGGACAGGGGGAGGTGAAGCTTTCTTT,CASSQGTGGGEAFF
TRBD1,TRBV24-1,.,18,TRBJ1-5,TGTGCCACCAGTGATTTGAGGGGGACAGGCGATAGCAATCAGCCCCAGCATTTT,CATSDLRGTGDSNQPQHF
.,TRBV5-1,.,14,TRBJ1-2,TGCGCCAGCAGCTGGCGGGGCTCTAACTATGGCTACACCTTC,CASSWRGSNYGYTF
TRBD2,TRBV7-2,.,17,TRBJ2-3,TGTGCCAGCAGCTACCCTGGAGGCGTGGGGGGGGCAGATACGCAGTATTTT,CASSYPGGVGGADTQYF
.,TRBV30,few,15,TRBJ2-1,TGTGCCTGGAGTGAGCCGGGACACCGATTTGATGAGCAGTTCTTC,CAWSEPGHRFDEQFF
TRBD1,TRBV27,once,17,TRBJ2-4,TGTGCCAGCAGACATCTCCAGGGGGCTCGAGCCAAAAACATTCAGTACTTC,CASRHLQGARAKNIQYF
TRBD1,TRBV7-8,.,13,TRBJ1-2,TGTGCCAGCAGCGCGGGACAGGGAACCGGCTACACCTTC,CASSAGQGTGYTF
.,TRBV5-1,.,13,TRBJ2-7,TGCGCCAGCAGCTTGGGTGGAGACTACGAGCAGTACTTC,CASSLGGDYEQYF
.,TRBV28,.,14,TRBJ1-1,TGTGCCAGCAGTTTATACAGGAAGGGGACTGAAGCTTTCTTT,CASSLYRKGTEAFF
.,TRBV30,.,15,TRBJ1-2,TGTGCCTGGAGGATCCCCCGGACAGAGTTGTATGGCTACACCTTC,CAWRIPRTELYGYTF
TRBD1,TRBV15,.,16,TRBJ2-1,TGTGCCACCAGCAGAGAGACAGGGGTAACCTACAATGAGCAGTTCTTC,CATSRETGVTYNEQFF
TRBD1,TRBV7-2,.,16,TRBJ2-5,TGTGCCAGCAGCTTAGCGGTAGGGGGCCAAGGAGAGACCCAGTACTTC,CASSLAVGGQGETQYF
.,TRBV5-1,.,15,TRBJ2-2,TGCGCCAGCAGCTTGGGGTCCGGGGTAACCGGGGAGCTGTTTTTT,CASSLGSGVTGELFF
.,TRBV9,.,15,TRBJ2-1,TGTGCCAGCAGCCTAGGGGCGAGCTCCTACAATGAGCAGTTCTTC,CASSLGASSYNEQFF
.,TRBV9,.,16,TRBJ1-6,TGTGCCAGCAGCCCCTACTCGCATCCCTATAATTCACCCCTCCACTTT,CASSPYSHPYNSPLHF
.,TRBV9,.,13,TRBJ2-1,TGTGCCAGCAGCGTGACAACCTACAATGAGCAGTTCTTC,CASSVTTYNEQFF
.,TRBV29-1,.,14,TRBJ1-1,TGCAGCGCAGTATGGGCAGGCTCGAACACTGAAGCTTTCTTT,CSAVWAGSNTEAFF
TRBD1,TRBV6-2/TRBV6-3,once,15,TRBJ1-5,TGTGCCAGCAGTTTAGGACAGGGGCAGGTTTCGCCCCAGCATTTT,CASSLGQGQVSPQHF
TRBD1,TRBV4-1,.,15,TRBJ2-3,TGCGCCAGCAGCCCTACCGACAGGGTTTCGGATACGCAGTATTTT,CASSPTDRVSDTQYF
.,TRBV5-1,.,15,TRBJ2-2,TGCGCCAGCAGGGAGGGATTGAGCGTCCCCGGGGAGCTGTTTTTT,CASREGLSVPGELFF
.,TRBV6-1,.,16,TRBJ1-2,TGTGCCAGCAGTGAAATGGCACAGGGTTGGGACTATGGCTACACCTTC,CASSEMAQGWDYGYTF
.,TRBV27,once,15,TRBJ2-1,TGTGCCAGCAGTTTATCGTCCCCCAGATACAATGAGCAGTTCTTC,CASSLSSPRYNEQFF
.,TRBV12-3/TRBV12-4,.,13,TRBJ1-1,TGTGCCAGCAGACGGACATTGAACACTGAAGCTTTCTTT,CASRRTLNTEAFF
.,TRBV18,.,15,TRBJ2-3,TGTGCCAGCTCACCCGGACGGGGAGTTGGAGATACGCAGTATTTT,CASSPGRGVGDTQYF
TRBD1,TRBV4-1,.,15,TRBJ2-5,TGCGCCAGCAGCGGACAGGCAACGTACCAAGAGACCCAGTACTTC,CASSGQATYQETQYF
.,TRBV5-1,.,15,TRBJ2-5,TGCGCCAGCAGCTTGTCGTTGGGACTGAGAGAGACCCAGTACTTC,CASSLSLGLRETQYF
TRBD1,TRBV28,once,14,TRBJ1-4,TGTGCCAGCAGTTTAAGACAGGGGGACGAAAAACTGTTTTTT,CASSLRQGDEKLFF
TRBD1,TRBV6-2/TRBV6-3,.,18,TRBJ1-1,TGTGCCAGCAGTAAAAATACCGGGACAGGGGGCGCGGGCACTGAAGCTTTCTTT,CASSKNTGTGGAGTEAFF
.,TRBV9,.,15,TRBJ1-5,TGTGCCAGCAGCCCCGGGAGGGGATGGGATCAGCCCCAGCATTTT,CASSPGRGWDQPQHF
TRBD2,TRBV7-3,.,15,TRBJ2-1,TGTGCCAGCAGCACGGGACTAGCTAGCTACAATGAGCAGTTCTTC,CASSTGLASYNEQFF
TRBD1,TRBV5-1,.,14,TRBJ1-5,TGCGCCAGCAGCCCGGGACAGTCCAATCAGCCCCAGCATTTT,CASSPGQSNQPQHF
TRBD1,TRBV10-2,.,13,TRBJ1-5,TGCGCCAGCCGTGCAGGGGGCATTCAGCCCCAGCATTTT,CASRAGGIQPQHF
TRBD1,TRBV19,.,14,TRBJ2-1,TGTGCCAGTAGTGCGACCTACAGGGGGCGAGAGCAGTTCTTC,CASSATYRGREQFF
TRBD1,TRBV7-9,.,17,TRBJ2-7,TGTGCCAGCAGCTCACGGGCCCGGGGACAGGGGCCCTACGAGCAGTACTTC,CASSSRARGQGPYEQYF
.,TRBV28,.,11,TRBJ1-2,.,CASNSFYGCTF
TRBD1,TRBV18,few,16,TRBJ1-3,TGTGCCAGCTCACTGTCCCTGACAGGGGCTGGAAACACCATATATTTT,CASSLSLTGAGNTIYF
.,TRBV5-1,.,18,TRBJ1-5,TGCGCCAGCAGCTTGGGGACAGAGCCATTCTATAGCAATCAGCCCCAGCATTTT,CASSLGTEPFYSNQPQHF
.,TRBV27,.,15,TRBJ2-1,TGTGCCAGCAGTATTCAGGGGAGCTCCTACAATGAGCAGTTCTTC,CASSIQGSSYNEQFF
.,TRBV7-5,.,15,TRBJ1-2,TGTGCCAGAAGCTTAGGGACACCTCTTCTGGTTGGCTACACCTTC,CARSLGTPLLVGYTF
TRBD1,TRBV10-3,few,16,TRBJ1-1,TGTGCCATCAGTGAGTACAGGGGCGAAACAGGAATTGAAGCTTTCTTT,CAISEYRGETGIEAFF
TRBD2,TRBV11-2,.,15,TRBJ2-4,TGTGCCAGCAGTAATGGACTAGCGGGGGGAAACATTCAGTACTTC,CASSNGLAGGNIQYF